This passage covers 11 T cell receptor beta chains from one sample sequenced in a study of T cell repertoires in aging, cancer and after chemotherapy (dated 2019 in TCRdb). Sequenced on an Illumina MiSeq. Rearranged TRB sequences spanning V, D and J segments were amplified by multiplex touch-down PCR using a mixed TRB-A/B primer pool. Using fastp at Q25 and MiXCR, TCRdb reprocessed the public reads and kept productive beta chains. Rows with a matching CDR3 protein are joined into one entry that keeps the most common DNA and genes. Counted in this sample were almost 5,000 distinct CDR3 sequences; 20% to 25% of them appeared once. In total, the top ten clones hold just over 9% of the sample. TCR beta rearrangements were amplified from genomic DNA isolated from peripheral blood, not from sorted cells or RNA. Sequencing was done on a sample of blood. Every receptor here comes from a human donor in good health. The donor label of this sample is uncertain.

This clonotype was counted at least ten times. The CDR3 DNA reads as TGTGCTAGTGGTTTAGGGGGAGTTGGGGAGACCCAGTACTTC. Its protein product is CASGLGGVGETQYF. V and J are TRBV12-5 and TRBJ2-5, with D possibly being TRBD1 (6 bases). Germline-derived CDR1 and CDR2 are LGHNT and FRNRAP. V lost 3 bases and J 5 bases, leaving 13 bases between the germline ends. CDR3 length: 14 amino acids.

The chain is built from TRBV10-1 and TRBJ2-3, with TRBD2 matching over 10 bases. The CDR3 spans 16 residues. The germline gives CDR1 WNHNN, CDR2 SYGVQD (reference sequence). V trimming: 2 bases; J trimming: 6 bases; junction bases outside the gene matches: 8. CDR3 coding DNA: TGCGCCAGCAGTGAGGATGGCGGAGCGGGGGGGGATACGCAGTATTTT. Its protein is CASSEDGGAGGDTQYF.

Sample share makes this clonotype medium-sized. The V call is TRBV5-6, the J call TRBJ2-1; maybe TRBD1 (5 bases). V lost 4 bases and J 10 bases, leaving 9 bases between the germline ends. The CDR3 sequence is 11 residues long. Germline CDR1 and CDR2: SGHDT and YYEEEE. The CDR3 nucleotides are TGTGCCAGCAGCGTGGCAGGGGAGCAGTTCTTC. Translated, it gives CASSVAGEQFF.

This clonotype was seen a few times. The chain has TRBV5-1 and TRBJ2-5; the match to TRBD2 covers 11 bases. The CDR3 extends over 17 amino acids. Germline loops: CDR1 SGHRS, CDR2 YFSETQ. V lost 0 bases to trimming and J lost 2 bases; unmatched junction nucleotides: 6. The CDR3 region has the DNA TGCGCCAGCAGCTTGGGGGTACTAGCGGGGGAACAAGAGACCCAGTACTTC. Its protein is CASSLGVLAGEQETQYF.

This clonotype was seen a handful of times. The V and J genes are TRBV5-1 and TRBJ2-3, with 14 bases that match TRBD2. CDR3 length equals 19 residues. J was trimmed by 1 base and V by 4 bases; bases with no gene match: 11. The germline V gene has CDR1 SGHRS and CDR2 YFSETQ. CDR3 residues: CASSVTGTSGSGGTDTQYF. The CDR3 DNA follows: TGCGCCAGCAGCGTAACCGGGACTAGCGGGAGCGGCGGCACAGATACGCAGTATTTT.

In this sample, this clonotype is medium-sized. The gene calls are TRBV18 and TRBJ1-4; 9 bases are a match to TRBD1. The CDR3 extends over 17 amino acids. V trimming: 6 bases; J trimming: 3 bases; junction bases outside the gene matches: 11. CDR1 KGHSH and CDR2 LQKENI come from the germline V gene. Here the CDR3 reads CASSRTGDSSPNEKLFF. DNA of the CDR3: TGTGCCAGCTCGCGGACAGGGGATAGTAGCCCTAATGAAAAACTGTTTTTT. Complete variable domain (other parts from reference TRBV18 and TRBJ1-4): NAGVMQNPRHLVRRRGQEARLRCSPMKGHSHVYWYRQLPEEGLKFMVYLQKENIIDESGMPKERFSAEFPKEGPSILRIQQVVRGDSAAYFCASSRTGDSSPNEKLFFGSGTQLSVL.

This clonotype occurred a few times. The chain carries TRBV4-2 and TRBJ2-3; 14 bases line up with TRBD2. CDR1 is LGHNA, CDR2 YNFKEQ, per germline. The CDR3 has 15 amino acids. The junction had 6 bases not matched to a gene; V was cut back by 7 bases and J by 6 bases. CDR3 amino acids: CASKGLAGVADTQYF. Here the CDR3 DNA reads TGTGCCAGCAAGGGACTAGCGGGAGTGGCCGATACGCAGTATTTT.

By frequency in the sample, this clonotype is medium-sized. The genes are TRBV15 and TRBJ1-2; 8 bases line up with TRBD1. The V segment lost 5 bases and the J segment 8 bases; nucleotides outside the gene matches: 10. CDR1 LNHNV and CDR2 YYDKDF come from the germline V gene (reference sequence). The CDR3 extends over 14 amino acids. The CDR3 DNA follows: TGTGCCACCAGCCCTACAGGGGGAGGTCCGGGCTACACCTTC. It yields the protein CATSPTGGGPGYTF.

This clonotype was counted a single time. CDR3: CASSLGLAGGGNNEQFF. CDR3 DNA sequence: TGTGCCAGCAGCTTAGGCCTAGCGGGGGGGGGGAACAATGAGCAGTTCTTC. The chain carries TRBV13 and TRBJ2-1, with TRBD2 matching 12 bases. Germline CDR1 is PRHDT and CDR2 is FYEKMQ (reference sequence). The J segment lost 5 bases and the V segment lost 0 bases, leaving 5 bases of the junction unmatched. The CDR3 covers 17 residues. Complete variable domain (other parts from reference TRBV13 and TRBJ2-1): AAGVIQSPRHLIKEKRETATLKCYPIPRHDTVYWYQQGPGQDPQFLISFYEKMQSDKGSIPDRFSAQQFSDYHSELNMSSLELGDSALYFCASSLGLAGGGNNEQFFGPGTRLTVL.

This chain links TRBV7-2 with TRBJ2-7; D is ambiguous. CDR1 and CDR2 from the germline V gene are SGHTA and FQGNSA. This CDR3 spans 12 amino acids. Trimming pared 2 bases from V and 9 bases from J, leaving 11 bases between. Here the CDR3 reads CASSLKGTGQYF. The CDR3 DNA is TGTGCCAGCAGCTTAAAGGGTACGGGGCAGTACTTC.

By proportion, this clonotype is medium-sized. The gene calls are TRBV30 and TRBJ1-5; D unresolved. V shed 2 bases and J shed 1 base, with 15 bases lying between them. Germline V lookup: CDR1 GTSNPN, CDR2 SVGIG (reference sequence). The CDR3 sequence is 16 residues long. DNA for the CDR3: TGTGCCTGGAGTTCGTGGGCAGGAGGAAGCAATCAGCCCCAGCATTTT. Residues: CAWSSWAGGSNQPQHF. The variable domain in full, with the rest retrieved from reference TRBV30 and TRBJ1-5, is SQTIHQWPATLVQPVGSPLSLECTVEGTSNPNLYWYRQAAGRGLQLLFYSVGIGQISSEVPQNLSASRPQDRQFILSSKKLLLSDSGFYLCAWSSWAGGSNQPQHFGDGTRLSIL.